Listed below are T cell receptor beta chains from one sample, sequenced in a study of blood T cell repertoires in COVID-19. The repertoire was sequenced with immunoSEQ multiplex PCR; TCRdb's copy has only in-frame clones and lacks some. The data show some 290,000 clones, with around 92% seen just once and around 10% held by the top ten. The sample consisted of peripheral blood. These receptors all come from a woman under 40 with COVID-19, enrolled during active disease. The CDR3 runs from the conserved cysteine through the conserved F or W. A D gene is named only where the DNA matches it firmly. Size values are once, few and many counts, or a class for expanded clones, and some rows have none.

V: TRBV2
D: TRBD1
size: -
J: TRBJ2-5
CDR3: CASSKGTGRETQYF
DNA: TGTGCCAGCAGCAAGGGGACAGGGCGGGAGACCCAGTACTTC

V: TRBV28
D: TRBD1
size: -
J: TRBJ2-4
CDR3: CASSPIHQGAGYIQYF
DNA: TGTGCCAGCAGTCCTATACATCAGGGGGCAGGCTACATTCAGTACTTC

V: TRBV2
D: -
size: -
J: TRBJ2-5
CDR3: CASSGPERETQYF
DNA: TGTGCCAGCAGTGGTCCAGAGCGAGAGACCCAGTACTTC

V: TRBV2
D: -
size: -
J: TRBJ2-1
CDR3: CASSAQRVNNEQFF
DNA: TGTGCCAGCAGTGCCCAGCGGGTAAACAATGAGCAGTTCTTC

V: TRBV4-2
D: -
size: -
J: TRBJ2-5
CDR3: CASSQGVREAGETQYF
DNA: TGTGCCAGCAGCCAAGGCGTCAGGGAAGCGGGAGAGACCCAGTACTTC

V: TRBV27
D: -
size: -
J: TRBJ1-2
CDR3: CASSSRMESYGYTF
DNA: TGTGCCAGCAGTTCACGGATGGAGAGCTATGGCTACACCTTC

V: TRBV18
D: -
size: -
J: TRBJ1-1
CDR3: CASSPKVSTEAFF
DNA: TGTGCCAGCTCACCGAAAGTGAGCACTGAAGCTTTCTTT

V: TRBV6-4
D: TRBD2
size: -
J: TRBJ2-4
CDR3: CARALAGVAKNIQYF
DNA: TGTGCCAGAGCACTAGCGGGGGTAGCCAAAAACATTCAGTACTTC

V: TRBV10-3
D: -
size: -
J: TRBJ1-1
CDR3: CAITHGVDTEAFF
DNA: TGTGCCATCACCCACGGGGTCGACACTGAAGCTTTCTTT

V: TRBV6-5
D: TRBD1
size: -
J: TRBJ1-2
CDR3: CASRYRGSGYGYTF
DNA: TGTGCCAGCAGATACAGGGGATCGGGCTATGGCTACACCTTC

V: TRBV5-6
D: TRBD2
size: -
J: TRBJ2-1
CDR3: CASSLSSGGPYYNEQFF
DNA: TGTGCCAGCAGCTTGTCTAGCGGGGGGCCATACTACAATGAGCAGTTCTTC

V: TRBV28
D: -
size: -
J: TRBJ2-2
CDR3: CASSPTESLFGELFF
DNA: TGTGCCAGCAGTCCTACGGAGAGTCTCTTTGGGGAGCTGTTTTTT

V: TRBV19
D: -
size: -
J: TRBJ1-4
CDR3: CASSIDRRDNEKLFF
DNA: TGTGCCAGTAGTATAGATCGGCGGGACAATGAAAAACTGTTTTTT

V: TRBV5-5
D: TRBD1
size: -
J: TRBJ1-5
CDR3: CASSLYGTGYSNQPQHF
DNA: TGTGCCAGCAGCTTGTACGGGACAGGTTATAGCAATCAGCCCCAGCATTTT

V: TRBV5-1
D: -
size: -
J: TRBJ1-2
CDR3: CASSPEGGGYGYTF
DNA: TGCGCCAGCAGCCCAGAAGGGGGTGGCTATGGCTACACCTTC

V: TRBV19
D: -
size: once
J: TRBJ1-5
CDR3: CASSMVTGVLRGNQPQHF
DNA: TGTGCCAGTAGTATGGTGACGGGAGTCCTTAGGGGCAATCAGCCCCAGCATTTT

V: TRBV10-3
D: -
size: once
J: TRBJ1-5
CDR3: CAIKEPYSNQPQHF
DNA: TGTGCCATTAAAGAGCCATATAGCAATCAGCCCCAGCATTTT

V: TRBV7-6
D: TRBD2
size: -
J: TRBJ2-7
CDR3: CASSLGEGNEQYF
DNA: TGTGCCAGCAGCTTAGGGGAGGGTAACGAGCAGTACTTC

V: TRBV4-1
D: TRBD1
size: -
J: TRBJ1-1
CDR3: CASSRLQGMNTEAFF
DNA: TGCGCCAGCAGCCGCCTACAGGGGATGAACACTGAAGCTTTCTTT

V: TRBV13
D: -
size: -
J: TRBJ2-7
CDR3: CASSFRGAYEQYF
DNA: TGTGCCAGCAGCTTCAGGGGGGCCTACGAGCAGTACTTC

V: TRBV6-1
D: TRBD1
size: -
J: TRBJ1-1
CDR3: CASSEHRGLYTEAFF
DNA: TGTGCCAGCAGTGAACACAGGGGTTTGTACACTGAAGCTTTCTTT

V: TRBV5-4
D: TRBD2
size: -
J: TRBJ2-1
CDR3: CASSLVHRGGDNEQFF
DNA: TGTGCCAGCAGCTTGGTCCACCGGGGGGGCGACAATGAGCAGTTCTTC

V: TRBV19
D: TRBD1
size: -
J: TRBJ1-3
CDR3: CASINRGTALNTIYF
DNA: TGTGCCAGTATAAACAGGGGGACAGCCTTGAACACCATATATTTT

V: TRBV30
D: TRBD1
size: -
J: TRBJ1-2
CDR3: CAWKTGVNYGYTF
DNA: TGTGCCTGGAAGACAGGGGTCAACTATGGCTACACCTTC

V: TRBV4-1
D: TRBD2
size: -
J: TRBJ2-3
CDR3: CASSHPEGLAGGLATDTQYF
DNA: TGCGCCAGCAGCCACCCCGAGGGACTAGCGGGGGGGCTGGCCACAGATACGCAGTATTTT

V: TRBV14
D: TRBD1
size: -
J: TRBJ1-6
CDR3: CASSQTLQGAQGNSPLHF
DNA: TGTGCCAGCAGCCAGACCCTCCAGGGGGCCCAGGGGAATTCACCCCTCCACTTT

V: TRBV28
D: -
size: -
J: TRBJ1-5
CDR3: CASSLGGANNQPQHF
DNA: TGTGCCAGCAGTTTGGGGGGGGCTAACAATCAGCCCCAGCATTTT

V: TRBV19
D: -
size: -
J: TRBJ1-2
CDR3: CASKNFGEGVYGYTF
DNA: TGTGCCAGTAAAAACTTCGGAGAAGGAGTCTATGGCTACACCTTC

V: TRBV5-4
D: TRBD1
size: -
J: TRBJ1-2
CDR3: CASSSPGQGMGGYTF
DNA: TGTGCCAGCAGCTCCCCGGGACAGGGGATGGGGGGCTACACCTTC

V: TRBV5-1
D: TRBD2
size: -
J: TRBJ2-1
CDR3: CASSYSGARLMDNEQFF
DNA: TGCGCCAGCAGCTACAGCGGGGCCCGACTGATGGACAATGAGCAGTTCTTC

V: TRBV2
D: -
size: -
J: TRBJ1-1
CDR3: CASSVGAVTEAFF
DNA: TGTGCCAGCAGTGTGGGGGCAGTCACTGAAGCTTTCTTT

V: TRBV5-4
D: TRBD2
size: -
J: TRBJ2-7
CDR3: CASTSAGGHLLREQYF
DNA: TGTGCCAGCACGTCCGCGGGGGGGCATTTGCTTCGAGAGCAGTACTTC

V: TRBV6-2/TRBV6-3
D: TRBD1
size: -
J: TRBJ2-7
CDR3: CASSYTGQGLPYF
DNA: TGTGCCAGCAGTTACACGGGACAGGGGTTGCCGTACTTC

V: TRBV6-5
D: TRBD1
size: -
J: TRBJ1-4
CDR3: CASRNNRGPLEKLFF
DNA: TGTGCCAGCAGGAACAACAGGGGGCCTCTGGAAAAACTGTTTTTT

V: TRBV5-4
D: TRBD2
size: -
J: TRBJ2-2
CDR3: CASSLGDWAGVTGELFF
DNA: TGTGCCAGCAGCTTGGGTGACTGGGCGGGGGTCACCGGGGAGCTGTTTTTT

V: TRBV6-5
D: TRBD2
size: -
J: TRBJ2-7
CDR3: CASSSLRRGGAYEQYF
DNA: TGTGCCAGCAGTTCCCTCAGGCGCGGGGGTGCCTACGAGCAGTACTTC

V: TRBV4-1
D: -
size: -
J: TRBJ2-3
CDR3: CASSLSSLGDTQYF
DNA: TGCGCCAGCAGCCTGTCCTCGCTCGGGGATACGCAGTATTTT

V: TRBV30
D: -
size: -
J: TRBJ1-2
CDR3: CACHLGTAYGYTF
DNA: TGTGCCTGCCACCTGGGCACGGCCTATGGCTACACCTTC

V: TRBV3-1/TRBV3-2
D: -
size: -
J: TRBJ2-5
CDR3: CASSPISLRETQYF
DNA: TGTGCCAGCAGCCCTATATCTTTGAGAGAGACCCAGTACTTC

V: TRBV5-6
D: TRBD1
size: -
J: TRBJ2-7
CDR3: CASSPPDDRAWSYEQYF
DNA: TGTGCCAGCAGCCCACCGGACGACAGGGCATGGTCCTACGAGCAGTACTTC

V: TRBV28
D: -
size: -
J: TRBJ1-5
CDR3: CASSFLYRAGQPQHF
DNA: TGTGCCAGCAGTTTCCTATACAGGGCAGGTCAGCCCCAGCATTTT

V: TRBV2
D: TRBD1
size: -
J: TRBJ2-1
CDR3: CASRGTGNEQFF
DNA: TGTGCCAGCAGGGGGACAGGGAATGAGCAGTTCTTC

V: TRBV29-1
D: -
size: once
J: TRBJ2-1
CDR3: CSVVRNEQFF
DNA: TGCAGCGTTGTTCGGAATGAGCAGTTCTTC

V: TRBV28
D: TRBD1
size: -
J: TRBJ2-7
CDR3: CASALGQGNEQYF
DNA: TGTGCCAGCGCATTGGGACAGGGGAACGAGCAGTACTTC

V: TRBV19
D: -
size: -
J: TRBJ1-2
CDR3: CASRGRGVDGYTF
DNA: TGTGCCAGTAGGGGCAGGGGAGTTGATGGCTACACCTTC

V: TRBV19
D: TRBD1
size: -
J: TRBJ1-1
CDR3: CASSPGQANMGAFF
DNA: TGTGCCAGCTCCCCGGGACAGGCAAATATGGGAGCTTTCTTT

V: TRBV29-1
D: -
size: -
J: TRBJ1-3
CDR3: CSVGGGPGNTIYF
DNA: TGCAGCGTTGGCGGGGGTCCTGGAAACACCATATATTTT

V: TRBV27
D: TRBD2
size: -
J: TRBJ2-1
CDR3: CASSLSAGGSEQFF
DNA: TGTGCCAGCAGTTTATCTGCGGGGGGGAGTGAGCAGTTCTTC

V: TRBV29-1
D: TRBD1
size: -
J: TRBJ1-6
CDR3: CSRRDRDYNSPLHF
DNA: TGCAGTAGGCGTGACAGGGATTATAATTCACCCCTCCACTTT

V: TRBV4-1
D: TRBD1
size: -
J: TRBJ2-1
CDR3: CASSQTGTDYSEQFF
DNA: TGCGCCAGCAGCCAGACCGGGACAGATTACAGTGAGCAGTTCTTC

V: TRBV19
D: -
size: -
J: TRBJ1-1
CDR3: CASSIVLLRPTEAFF
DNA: TGTGCCAGTAGTATTGTACTGCTCCGTCCCACTGAAGCTTTCTTT

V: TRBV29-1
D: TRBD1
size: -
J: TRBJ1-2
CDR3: CSVVVLFGRGNGYTF
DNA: TGCAGCGTTGTGGTCCTATTTGGCAGGGGGAACGGCTACACCTTC

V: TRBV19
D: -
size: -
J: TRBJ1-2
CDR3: CASSIFSGTNYGYTF
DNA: TGTGCCAGTAGTATCTTCTCCGGGACTAACTATGGCTACACCTTC

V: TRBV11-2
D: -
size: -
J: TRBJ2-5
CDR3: CASSGTGLRAQETQYF
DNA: TGTGCCAGCAGCGGAACGGGACTCCGGGCACAAGAGACCCAGTACTTC

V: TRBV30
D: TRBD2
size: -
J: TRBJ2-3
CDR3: CAWDAGGVDTQYF
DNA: TGTGCCTGGGACGCGGGGGGCGTAGATACGCAGTATTTT